A single sample is the source of the 25 T cell receptor beta chains below, sequenced in a study of T-cell memory formation after mild COVID-19 (TCRdb year 2021). Library preparation used 5' RACE. The sequencing machine was an Illumina NovaSeq 6000. Using fastp at Q25 and MiXCR, TCRdb reprocessed the public reads and kept productive beta chains. Each entry merges the rows of one CDR3 protein and shows their most common DNA and genes. The sample table contains around 200,000 distinct CDR3 sequences; only one count was recorded for more than 8% of them. The ten largest make up roughly 4% of the sample. The sequenced material came from PBMCs or a T cell subset sorted from them (not recorded which). The receptor set was obtained from a young man who had mild COVID-19 (a few samples of this study predate the infection). The sample titles of this study are shuffled in the database, so cell type and time point are left out; the donor was told from shared clones.

This clonotype was observed many times. This chain links TRBV11-2 with TRBJ2-1, with D unclear. Trimming left V 1 base short and J 4 bases short, with 5 bases between. Germline CDR1 and CDR2: SGHAT and FQNNGV. There are 13 residues in the CDR3. The CDR3 DNA reads as TGTGCCAGCAGCTTAGGACGGTACAATGAGCAGTTCTTC. The encoded protein is CASSLGRYNEQFF.

This clonotype was observed a few times. The rearrangement uses TRBV2 and TRBJ2-1; the match to TRBD2 covers 8 bases. Germline V gene sequence: CDR1 SNHLY, CDR2 FYNNEI. The junction had 16 bases not matched to a gene; V was cut back by 8 bases and J by 10 bases. This CDR3 region has 15 residues. The CDR3 DNA sequence: TGTGCCAGCGGTCCGGGACTAGGTCGGGACACGGAGCAGTTCTTC. Protein: CASGPGLGRDTEQFF.

This clonotype was seen a few times. The rearrangement joins TRBV6-5 to TRBJ1-1; 8 positions agree with TRBD1. Germline values: CDR1 MNHEY, CDR2 SVGAGI. V was pared by 7 bases and J by 6 bases, with 7 bases of the junction left unmatched. There are 13 residues in the CDR3. CDR3 sequence reads: CASIAQGASEAFF. For the CDR3, the DNA is TGTGCCAGCATCGCTCAGGGGGCGTCTGAAGCTTTCTTT.

V is TRBV12-3 or TRBV12-4 and J is TRBJ1-2, with 10 positions matching TRBD1. V lost 5 bases and J lost 0; bases outside the gene matches: 9. The CDR3 length is 17 residues. CDR3 sequence: CASSPTGGAFSNYGYTF. The CDR3 bases are TGTGCCAGCAGTCCGACAGGGGGCGCGTTTTCTAACTATGGCTACACCTTC.

In this sample, this clonotype turned up a few times. This chain uses TRBV20-1 with TRBJ1-2; TRBD1 might be the D (6 bases). V was cut by 7 bases and J by 6 bases, with 18 bases left in between. The germline gives CDR1 DFQATT, CDR2 SNEGSKA (reference sequence). The length of the CDR3 is 13 residues. The CDR3 spells CSGRTGFRHGYTF. As DNA, the CDR3 is TGCAGTGGACGAACAGGGTTCAGGCATGGCTACACCTTC.

The table lists this clonotype with a few counts. This chain uses TRBV6-6 with TRBJ1-4, with 9 positions matching TRBD1. From germline, CDR1 is MNHNY and CDR2 SVGAGI (reference sequence). The V gene end was trimmed by 8 bases and the J gene end by 7 bases; junction bases not matched to a gene: 11. CDR3 length equals 15 residues. The CDR3 nucleotides read TGTGCCAGCCATAACGCCGGGACAGGGCGTGAAAAACTGTTTTTT. This sequence encodes CASHNAGTGREKLFF.

This chain connects TRBV5-1 to TRBJ1-6; possibly TRBD1 for D (6 bases). V was clipped by 4 bases and J by 3 bases, with 14 bases between them. The length of the CDR3 is 16 residues. Germline-derived CDR1 and CDR2 are SGHRS and YFSETQ. Written as DNA, the CDR3 is TGCGCCAGCAGCAGTCTGACAGGCCTCTATAATTCACCCCTCCACTTT. The encoded protein is CASSSLTGLYNSPLHF.

The V call is TRBV23-1, the J call TRBJ2-1, with no clear D. TRBV23-1 is designated an ORF whose function remains uncertain. The CDR3 is made up of 13 amino acids. V was shortened by 1 base and J by 8 bases, with 9 bases between the two germline ends. This chain's CDR3 is CASSQFELDEQFF. The CDR3 region has the DNA TGCGCCAGCAGTCAATTCGAGCTTGATGAGCAGTTCTTC.

This clonotype turned up a few times. The rearrangement uses TRBV30 and TRBJ2-7; D could derive from TRBD1 or TRBD2 (5 bases each). V was pared by 3 bases and J by 1 base, with 10 bases between. Germline V lookup: CDR1 GTSNPN, CDR2 SVGIG (reference sequence). The CDR3 has 13 residues. The DNA of the CDR3 is TGTGCCTGGAGCCGTGGGGGTTCCTACGAGCAGTACTTC. Its translation: CAWSRGGSYEQYF.

V gene TRBV5-8 combines with J gene TRBJ1-1; D is uncertain. This CDR3 is built from 15 residues. Per the germline V gene, CDR1 is SGHTS and CDR2 is YDEGEE. V lost 0 bases and J lost 11, with 20 bases in between. The CDR3 sequence: CASSLDFRRSLGAFF. Here the CDR3 DNA reads TGTGCCAGCAGCTTGGATTTTCGCAGGTCGTTAGGTGCTTTCTTT.

This rearrangement joins TRBV12-3 or TRBV12-4 to TRBJ1-2; 12 nucleotides agree with TRBD1. This CDR3 is 15 amino acids long. Trimming took 5 bases from V and 7 from J; bases not matched to a gene: 8. In DNA form, the CDR3 reads TGTGCCAGCAGTCAGGGACAGGGGGCGAGGAGTGGCTACACCTTC. Protein sequence: CASSQGQGARSGYTF.

The sample holds many counts of this clonotype. The chain employs TRBV10-3 and TRBJ2-2; no definite D call. Germline V lookup: CDR1 ENHRY, CDR2 SYGVKD. This CDR3 spans 15 amino acids. The germline V and J ends were trimmed by 5 bases and 0 bases, with 10 bases remaining between them. This chain's CDR3 is CAISLLGPNTGELFF. Here the CDR3 DNA reads TGTGCCATCAGTCTTCTGGGTCCGAACACCGGGGAGCTGTTTTTT.

The sample holds many counts of this clonotype. V usage is TRBV7-2 and J usage is TRBJ2-1; D possibly corresponds to TRBD2 (6 bases). This CDR3 has 14 amino acids. Trimming pared 7 bases from V and 6 bases from J, leaving 16 bases between. CDR1 SGHTA and CDR2 FQGNSA come from the germline V gene. CDR3 in DNA: TGTGCCAGCACCCGGACCTTCGGGGGCAATGAGCAGTTCTTC. Its protein is CASTRTFGGNEQFF.

This clonotype has a handful of counts. The chain uses TRBV2 and TRBJ2-5; no reliable D call. V was clipped by 2 bases and J by 5 bases, with 6 bases between them. Germline values: CDR1 SNHLY, CDR2 FYNNEI. The CDR3 sequence is 12 residues long. CDR3 sequence reads: CASSESWETQYF. The CDR3, as DNA: TGTGCCAGCAGTGAATCTTGGGAGACCCAGTACTTC.

The chain combines TRBV7-6 with TRBJ1-5; 9 nucleotides match TRBD1. This CDR3 is 16 amino acids long. Germline CDR1 reads SGHVS; CDR2 reads FNYEAQ. V lost 9 bases and J lost 1; bases outside the gene matches: 10. CDR3 protein: CARLLTGGSSNQPQHF. CDR3 bases: TGTGCCAGGCTACTCACAGGGGGCAGCAGCAATCAGCCCCAGCATTTT.

This clonotype has ten or more counts. The chain is built from TRBV3-1 and TRBJ2-1; TRBD2 aligns across 9 bases. This CDR3 is 16 amino acids long. V shed 5 bases and J 5 bases; nucleotides not matched to a gene: 10. Germline CDR1 and CDR2: LGHDT and YNNKEL (reference sequence). The CDR3 nucleotides are TGTGCCAGCAGCTTTCCCGAGCGGGGGGACGACAATGAGCAGTTCTTC. The encoded protein is CASSFPERGDDNEQFF.

The chain carries TRBV5-1 and TRBJ2-1; D possibly corresponds to TRBD1 (5 bases). Trimming cost V 4 bases and J 5 bases, with 7 bases left between them. Germline-derived CDR1 and CDR2 are SGHRS and YFSETQ. This CDR3 is built from 12 residues. The CDR3 loop is CASSVDNNEQFF. The DNA for the CDR3 is TGCGCCAGCAGCGTGGACAACAATGAGCAGTTCTTC. The whole variable domain, filled in from reference TRBV5-1 and TRBJ2-1, reads KAGVTQTPRYLIKTRGQQVTLSCSPISGHRSVSWYQQTPGQGLQFLFEYFSETQRNKGNFPGRFSGRQFSNSRSEMNVSTLELGDSALYLCASSVDNNEQFFGPGTRLTVL.

This clonotype occurred many times. The chain is built from TRBV7-9 and TRBJ1-1; TRBD1 aligns across 7 bases. CDR1 and CDR2 (germline): SEHNR, FQNEAQ (reference sequence). Germline trimming cut 5 bases from V and 4 bases from J; bases unmatched to any gene: 13. The CDR3 has 16 amino acids. CDR3 sequence reads: CASSPDRLGLRTEAFF. The CDR3 region has the DNA TGTGCCAGCAGCCCGGACAGGTTGGGTTTGCGCACTGAAGCTTTCTTT. Drawing the rest from reference TRBV7-9 and TRBJ1-1, the complete variable domain is DTGVSQNPRHKITKRGQNVTFRCDPISEHNRLYWYRQTLGQGPEFLTYFQNEAQLEKSRLLSDRFSAERPKGSFSTLEIQRTEQGDSAMYLCASSPDRLGLRTEAFFGQGTRLTVV.

The V gene is TRBV18, the J gene TRBJ1-3; no reliable D call. The length of the CDR3 is 20 residues. V was pared by 1 base and J by 1 base, with 23 bases between. Per the germline V gene, CDR1 is KGHSH and CDR2 is LQKENI. The CDR3 DNA follows: TGTGCCAGCTCACCACTAGCCTTAGGAAACCTCGAATTTTCTGGAAACACCATATATTTT. The encoded protein is CASSPLALGNLEFSGNTIYF.

This clonotype was seen only a few times. This chain connects TRBV29-1 to TRBJ2-1, with a possible D match to TRBD2 (5 bases). Germline CDR1 reads SQVTM; CDR2 reads ANQGSEA. The germline V and J ends were trimmed by 0 bases and 8 bases, with 11 bases remaining between them. The CDR3 loop spans 13 amino acids. The CDR3 DNA reads TGCAGCGTTGAAGAAACCCAGAGGGATGAGCAGTTCTTC. Its protein is CSVEETQRDEQFF.

The chain employs TRBV6-2 or TRBV6-3 and TRBJ2-1, with 8 bases fitting TRBD2. With 6 bases clipped from V and 9 bases from J, the junction kept 10 bases outside the gene matches. CDR3 length: 14 amino acids. Germline V gene data show CDR1 as MNHEY and CDR2 as SVGEGT. This CDR3 reads CASRQGLVPPEQFF. The CDR3 bases are TGTGCCAGCAGACAGGGACTAGTTCCTCCTGAGCAGTTCTTC.

This clonotype was recorded many times. The chain joins TRBV11-2 to TRBJ2-3; TRBD1 might be the D (5 bases). CDR1 is SGHAT and CDR2 is FQNNGV in the germline V gene. Trimming removed 5 bases from V and 0 bases from J, with 15 bases in between. The length of the CDR3 is 16 residues. CDR3 in amino acids: CASSRIGGASTDTQYF. CDR3 DNA: TGTGCCAGCAGCCGGATAGGTGGGGCTAGCACAGATACGCAGTATTTT.

The chain is built from TRBV6-5 and TRBJ2-2, with TRBD2 as a possible D gene (5 bases). CDR1 is MNHEY and CDR2 is SVGAGI in the germline V gene. V shed 4 bases and J shed 4 bases, with 13 bases lying between them. The CDR3 sequence is 15 residues long. CDR3 protein: CASSLRAGVTGELFF. The CDR3 DNA reads TGTGCCAGCAGTTTGCGGGCGGGTGTCACCGGGGAGCTGTTTTTT.

This clonotype was counted between two and nine times. The gene calls are TRBV29-1 and TRBJ2-1; the match to TRBD1 covers 9 bases. This CDR3 region has 14 residues. V dropped 4 bases and J dropped 2; count of bases not matched to a gene: 3. The germline V gene encodes CDR1 SQVTM and CDR2 ANQGSEA. CDR3 sequence (DNA): TGCAGCGTTGCTTGGGACAGGGCCTACAATGAGCAGTTCTTC. Translated, it gives CSVAWDRAYNEQFF.

The chain employs TRBV9 and TRBJ2-7; the D is unclear. There are 14 residues in the CDR3. CDR1 SGDLS and CDR2 YYNGEE come from the germline V gene. Between the trimmed V and J ends, which lost 0 bases and 1 base, there was a span of 8 bases. This CDR3 reads CASSVDAGSYEQYF. CDR3 nucleotides: TGTGCCAGCAGCGTAGACGCCGGATCCTACGAGCAGTACTTC.